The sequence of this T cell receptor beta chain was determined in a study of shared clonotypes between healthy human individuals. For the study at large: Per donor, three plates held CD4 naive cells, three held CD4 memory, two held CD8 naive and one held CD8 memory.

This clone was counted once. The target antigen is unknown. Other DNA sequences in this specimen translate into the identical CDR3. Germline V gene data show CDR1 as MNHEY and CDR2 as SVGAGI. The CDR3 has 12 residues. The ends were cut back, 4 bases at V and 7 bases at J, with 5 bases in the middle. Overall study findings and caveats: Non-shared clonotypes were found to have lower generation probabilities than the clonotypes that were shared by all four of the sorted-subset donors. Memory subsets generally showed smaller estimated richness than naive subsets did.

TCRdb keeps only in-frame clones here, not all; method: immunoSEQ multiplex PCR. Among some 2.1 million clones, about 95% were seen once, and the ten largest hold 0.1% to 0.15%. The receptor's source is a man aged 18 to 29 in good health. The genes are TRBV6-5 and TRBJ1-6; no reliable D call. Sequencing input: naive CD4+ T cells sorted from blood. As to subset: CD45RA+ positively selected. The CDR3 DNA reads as TGTGCCAGCAGTTCCCGGAATTCACCCCTCCACTTT. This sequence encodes CASSSRNSPLHF.